This TCR beta chain stems from a study of T cell responses to AZD1222 COVID-19 vaccine. As for this clone: The antigen is not known.

Points from the study as a whole: Most donors were white British, females outnumbered males, and clonal diversity was possibly underestimated. A reported finding is that nearly half of spike-specific TCRs target unmutated variant regions. Every sample of the repertoires postdated the peak T cell response. Recipients of AZD1222 seropositive at baseline numbered only 5 or 6.

The CDR3 loop spans 13 amino acids. Trimming at V came to 6 bases and at J to 8 bases, leaving 7 bases not matched to a gene. From germline, CDR1 is KGHSH and CDR2 LQKENI. Sequencing was performed with immunoSEQ multiplex PCR; in TCRdb, only in-frame clones are kept and a portion is missing. The data hold 210,000 or so clones, with under 95% observed a single time. The chain is built from TRBV18 and TRBJ1-3; TRBD1 matches 7 bases. The material was peripheral blood, obtained on day 0 of MenACWY control vaccination. This receptor was identified in an adult in good health. The CDR3 spells CASSPDRVHTIYF. The CDR3 nucleotides are TGTGCCAGCTCGCCTGACAGGGTTCACACCATATATTTT.